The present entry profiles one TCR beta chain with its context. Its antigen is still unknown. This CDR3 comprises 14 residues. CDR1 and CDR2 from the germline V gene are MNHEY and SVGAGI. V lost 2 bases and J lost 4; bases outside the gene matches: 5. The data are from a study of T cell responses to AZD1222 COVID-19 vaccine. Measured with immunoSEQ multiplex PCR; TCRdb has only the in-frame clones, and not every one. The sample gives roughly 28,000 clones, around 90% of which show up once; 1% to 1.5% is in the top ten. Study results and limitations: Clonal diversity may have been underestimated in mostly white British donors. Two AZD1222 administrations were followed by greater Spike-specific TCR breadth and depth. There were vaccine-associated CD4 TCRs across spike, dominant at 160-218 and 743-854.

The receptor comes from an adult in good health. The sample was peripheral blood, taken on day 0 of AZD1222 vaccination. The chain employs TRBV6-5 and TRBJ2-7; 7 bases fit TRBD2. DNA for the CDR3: TGTGCCAGCAGTTACGGGAGGGCCGGTTACGAGCAGTACTTC. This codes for CASSYGRAGYEQYF.